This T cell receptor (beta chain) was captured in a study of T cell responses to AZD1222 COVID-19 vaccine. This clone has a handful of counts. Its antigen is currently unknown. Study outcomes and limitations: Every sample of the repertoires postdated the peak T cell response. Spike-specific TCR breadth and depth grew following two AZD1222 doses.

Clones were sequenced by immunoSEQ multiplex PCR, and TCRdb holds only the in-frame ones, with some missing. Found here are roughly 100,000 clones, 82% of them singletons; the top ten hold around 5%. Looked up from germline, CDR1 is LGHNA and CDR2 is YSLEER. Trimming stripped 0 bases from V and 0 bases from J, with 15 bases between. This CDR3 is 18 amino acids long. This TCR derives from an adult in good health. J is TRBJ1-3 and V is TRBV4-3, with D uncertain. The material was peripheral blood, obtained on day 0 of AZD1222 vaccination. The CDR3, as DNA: TGCGCCAGCAGCCAAGATCAAAATGGTGCGGGCTCTGGAAACACCATATATTTT. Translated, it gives CASSQDQNGAGSGNTIYF.